This paragraph covers one T cell receptor (beta chain) sequence. Antigen unknown. The repertoire was sequenced with immunoSEQ multiplex PCR; TCRdb's copy has only in-frame clones and lacks some. The data show a few thousand clones, more than 70% seen once. This sample stems from a study of high-grade serous ovarian cancer treatment subgroups. Tumor samples were obtained before definitive surgery or chemotherapy. Germline V lookup: CDR1 MGHDK, CDR2 SYGVNS. V trimming: 2 bases; J trimming: 0 bases; junction bases outside the gene matches: 3. The CDR3 is made up of 15 amino acids. Study-level results: Tumors within one patient showed repertoire similarity of about 0.11 to 0.85. Repertoire analysis covered CDR3 alone, not CDR1 or CDR2. Spatial context was lost because tumors were sequenced in bulk.

The sequenced material came from tumor tissue. This TCR was recovered from a human donor with high-grade serous ovarian cancer. V is TRBV25-1 and J is TRBJ1-1, with 7 nucleotides matching TRBD1. The CDR3 DNA reads TGTGCCAGCAGTGAAGGGACAGCCATGAACACTGAAGCTTTCTTT. This gives the protein CASSEGTAMNTEAFF.